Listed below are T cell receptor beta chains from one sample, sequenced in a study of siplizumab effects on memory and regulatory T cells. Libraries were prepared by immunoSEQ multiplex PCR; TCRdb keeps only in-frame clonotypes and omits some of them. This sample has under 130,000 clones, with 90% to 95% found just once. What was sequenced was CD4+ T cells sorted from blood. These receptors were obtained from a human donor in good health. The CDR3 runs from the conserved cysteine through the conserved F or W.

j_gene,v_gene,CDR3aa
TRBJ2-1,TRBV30,CAWGPGLDTYEQFF
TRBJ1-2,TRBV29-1,CSGGPGTGGNSYTF
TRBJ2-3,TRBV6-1,CALLNRGAARDTQYF
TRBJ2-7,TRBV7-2,CASSLGGRGNYEQYF
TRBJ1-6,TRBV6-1,CASSTWDNYNSPLHF
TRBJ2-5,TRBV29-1,CSAHRSRTSQETQYF
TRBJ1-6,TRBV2,CASGGATGGGSPLHF
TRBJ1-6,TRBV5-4,CASSLKDGGNSPLHF
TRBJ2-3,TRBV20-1,CSASVGDTQYF
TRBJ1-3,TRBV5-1,CASSQAGRASGNTIYF
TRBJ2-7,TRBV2,CASVRDRGYEQYF
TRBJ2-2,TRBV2,CASSRRDKFAGELFF
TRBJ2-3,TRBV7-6,CASSFGGILGWDTQYF
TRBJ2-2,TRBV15,CATSMAATGELFF
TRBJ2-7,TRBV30,CAWSVLGTGRLAGTYEQYF
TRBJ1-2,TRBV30,CAWSVRPGENYGYTF
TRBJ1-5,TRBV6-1,CASKGQGNQPQHF
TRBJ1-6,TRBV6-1,CASSRQFNNSPLHF
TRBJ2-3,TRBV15,CATSRVGLAGGRVTDTQYF
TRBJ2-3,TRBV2,CASTGGSGATDTQYF
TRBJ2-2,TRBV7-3,CASSPLAATGELFF
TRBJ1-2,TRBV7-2,CASSSAPGQGVGYTF
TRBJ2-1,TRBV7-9,CASSSQPGPSGNEQFF
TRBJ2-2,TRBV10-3,CAISESSGTKMVGELFF
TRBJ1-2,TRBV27,CASSLIRGSGYTF
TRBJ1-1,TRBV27,CASSLSSGLNTEAFF
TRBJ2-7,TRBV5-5,CASSLEWTSATGEQYF
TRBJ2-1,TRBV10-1,CASSESKVGEQFF
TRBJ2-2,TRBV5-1,CASSLEGWGSGELFF
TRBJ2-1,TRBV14,CASSLLAGKYNEQFF
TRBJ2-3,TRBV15,CATSSGGGGSSTDTQYF
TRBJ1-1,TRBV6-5,CASSYSARTGEAFF
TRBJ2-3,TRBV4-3,CASSPSGGDTQYF
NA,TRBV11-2,CASSLDLNRGHEQYF
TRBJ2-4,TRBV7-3,CASSSSGGNIQYF
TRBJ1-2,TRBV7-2,CASTHREDGYTF
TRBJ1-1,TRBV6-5,CASSWTGANTEAFF
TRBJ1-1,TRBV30,CAWSPGQTYTEAFF
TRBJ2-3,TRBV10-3,CATKDTDTQYF
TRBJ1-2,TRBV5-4,CASSLVRGSNYGYTF
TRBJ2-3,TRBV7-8,CASSLRDRGRIDTQYF
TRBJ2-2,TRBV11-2,CASSLVWGVVYTGELFF
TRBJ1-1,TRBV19,CASKDSLNTEAFF
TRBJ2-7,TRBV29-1,CSVDVSTAEQYF
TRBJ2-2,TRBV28,CASSFLPGELFF
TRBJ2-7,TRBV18,CASGDSKSLYEQYF
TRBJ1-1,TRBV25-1,CASSDRTEAFF
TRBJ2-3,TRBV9,CASSPRTSDTQYF
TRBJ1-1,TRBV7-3,CASSQGQGATRGAFF
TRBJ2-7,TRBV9,CASSVGRSSYEQYF
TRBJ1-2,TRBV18,CASSPPGQNYGYTF